The 30 T cell receptor beta chains given below trace back to one sample, sequenced in a study of T cell responses to AZD1222 COVID-19 vaccine. The repertoire was sequenced with immunoSEQ multiplex PCR; TCRdb's copy has only in-frame clones and lacks some. The repertoire holds about 130,000 clones, with 75% to 90% as singletons. This specimen consisted of peripheral blood, obtained on day 0 of AZD1222 vaccination. The receptors were sampled from an adult in good health.

The V gene is TRBV23-1, the J gene TRBJ1-2; D may be TRBD1 (5 bases). TRBV23-1 is filed as an ORF, its function uncertain. The CDR3 is made up of 20 amino acids. V was clipped by 7 bases and J by 3 bases, with 33 bases between them. The CDR3 sequence: CASKPRGQDPGPHMDYGYTF. As DNA, the CDR3 is TGCGCCAGCAAGCCTCGCGGGCAGGACCCGGGACCCCACATGGACTATGGCTACACCTTC.

This clone occurred once. V and J are TRBV3-1 (or the pseudogene TRBV3-2) and TRBJ2-7, with D unclear. Trimming cost V 2 bases and J 7 bases, with 12 bases left between them. The CDR3 is 13 residues long. The germline V gene encodes CDR1 LGHDT and CDR2 YNNKEL (reference sequence). The CDR3 coding sequence is TGTGCCAGCAGCCAATTGGTCGAGGAAGAGCAGTACTTC. Translated, it gives CASSQLVEEEQYF.

The V call is TRBV28, the J call TRBJ1-3; D not resolved. CDR1 is MDHEN, CDR2 SYDVKM, per germline. The V and J ends lost 6 bases and 0 bases respectively, with 9 bases between them. The CDR3 length is 14 residues. CDR3 coding DNA: TGTGCCAGCAGACGTCAGGTCTCTGGAAACACCATATATTTT. Its protein product is CASRRQVSGNTIYF.

This clone showed up just once. This chain uses TRBV7-6 with TRBJ1-5, with 7 bases fitting TRBD1. The CDR3 loop spans 16 amino acids. J lost 6 bases, V lost 2 bases, and 10 bases had no gene match. Germline V gives CDR1 SGHVS, CDR2 FNYEAQ. The CDR3 here is CASSLRGDSPSQPQHF. The CDR3 DNA reads TGTGCCAGCAGCTTACGGGGGGACAGCCCTAGTCAGCCCCAGCATTTT. Together with reference TRBV7-6 and TRBJ1-5, the CDR3 gives the full variable domain: GAGVSQSPRYKVTKRGQDVALRCDPISGHVSLYWYRQALGQGPEFLTYFNYEAQQDKSGLPNDRFSAERPEGSISTLTIQRTEQRDSAMYRCASSLRGDSPSQPQHFGDGTRLSIL.

J is TRBJ2-7 and V is TRBV11-2; possible D gene TRBD2, 5 bases. V dropped 5 bases and J dropped 3 bases, with 8 bases sitting between them. The CDR3 spans 12 residues. CDR1 and CDR2 (germline): SGHAT, FQNNGV. The CDR3 loop is CASSLAGYEQYF. The CDR3 nucleotides are TGTGCCAGCAGCCTGGCGGGCTACGAGCAGTACTTC.

The rearrangement uses TRBV30 and TRBJ1-6; no reliable D call. CDR3 length: 16 amino acids. With 4 bases removed from V and 9 bases from J, the gap between germline ends came to 22 bases. CDR1 and CDR2 from the germline V gene are GTSNPN and SVGIG (reference sequence). CDR3 DNA: TGTGCCTGGACCTCACCTTCCGGCAGGATGGGTTCACCCCTCCACTTT. Its translation: CAWTSPSGRMGSPLHF.

This chain links TRBV5-6 with TRBJ1-2; D may be TRBD1 (5 bases). Germline lookup yields CDR1 SGHDT and CDR2 YYEEEE. This CDR3 region has 14 residues. V dropped 0 bases and J dropped 9 bases, with 15 bases sitting between them. CDR3 coding DNA: TGTGCCAGCAGCTTGGGACAGCGCCCCTCCAGCTACACCTTC. Protein sequence: CASSLGQRPSSYTF.

This clone was seen more than once but under ten times. CDR3 residues: CASSYGGFLGAGQPQHF. CDR3 nucleotide sequence: TGTGCCAGCAGTTACGGGGGTTTCCTTGGGGCCGGGCAGCCCCAGCATTTT. The chain carries TRBV6-2 or TRBV6-3 and TRBJ1-5, with D possibly being TRBD1 (5 bases). Germline values: CDR1 MNHEY, CDR2 SVGEGT. Trimming removed 2 bases from V and 7 bases from J, with 21 bases in between. The CDR3 sequence is 17 residues long.

The J gene is TRBJ2-2, the V gene TRBV6-2 or TRBV6-3; D is uncertain. The CDR3 runs to 14 residues. Looked up from germline, CDR1 is MNHEY and CDR2 is SVGEGT. V was shortened by 2 bases and J by 6 bases, with 10 bases between the two germline ends. CDR3 protein: CASSYRVLSGELFF. The CDR3 coding sequence is TGTGCCAGCAGTTACCGGGTGCTGTCCGGGGAGCTGTTTTTT.

CDR3 in amino acids: CASSYRDRASYEQYF. The DNA of the CDR3 is TGTGCCAGCAGTTACCGGGACAGGGCCTCCTACGAGCAGTACTTC. The rearrangement uses TRBV6-5 and TRBJ2-7; TRBD1 matches 9 bases. Per the germline V gene, CDR1 is MNHEY and CDR2 is SVGAGI. The CDR3 has 15 amino acids. V lost 2 bases, J lost 0 bases, and 2 bases stayed unmatched.

As concerns this clone: A junction boundary mismatches the germline segment, possibly from a read error. V is TRBV7-7 and J is TRBJ1-5, with D possibly matching TRBD1 (5 bases). CDR1 is SSHAT, CDR2 FNYEAQ, per germline (reference sequence). The length of the CDR3 is 13 residues. The CDR3 sequence: CASSLRDGQPQHF. CDR3 bases: TGTGCTAGCAGCCTTCGGGACGGGCAGCCCCAGCATTTT. Full variable domain (rest looked up from reference TRBV7-7 and TRBJ1-5): GAGVSQSPRYKVTKRGQDVTLRCDPISSHATLYWYQQALGQGPEFLTYFNYEAQPDKSGLPSDRFSAERPEGSISTLTIQRTEQRDSAMYRCASSLRDGQPQHFGDGTRLSIL.

The V call is TRBV9, the J call TRBJ1-1; no clear D gene. Germline CDR1 and CDR2: SGDLS and YYNGEE. The CDR3 runs to 13 residues. The V and J ends lost 1 base and 0 bases respectively, with 4 bases between them. In DNA form, the CDR3 reads TGTGCCAGCAGCGTACAAATGAACACTGAAGCTTTCTTT. Its translation: CASSVQMNTEAFF. The entire variable domain, with the rest obtained from reference TRBV9 and TRBJ1-1, is as follows: DSGVTQTPKHLITATGQRVTLRCSPRSGDLSVYWYQQSLDQGLQFLIQYYNGEERAKGNILERFSAQQFPDLHSELNLSSLELGDSALYFCASSVQMNTEAFFGQGTRLTVV.

The V and J genes are TRBV5-8 and TRBJ2-7; D might be TRBD1 (5 bases). CDR1 and CDR2 (germline): SGHTS, YDEGEE. CDR3 length: 15 residues. Trimming left V 1 base short and J 6 bases short, with 17 bases between. Here the CDR3 DNA reads TGTGCCAGCAGCTTGCTGTACAGGTCGGTGAGCGAGCAGTACTTC. It codes for CASSLLYRSVSEQYF.

V is TRBV7-9 and J is TRBJ2-2; D uncertain. CDR1 and CDR2 from the germline V gene are SEHNR and FQNEAQ (reference sequence). The V gene lost 2 bases and the J gene lost 5 bases, with 0 bases spanning the gap. The CDR3 loop spans 11 amino acids. The chain's CDR3 is CASSLTGELFF. Written as DNA, the CDR3 is TGTGCCAGCAGCTTAACCGGGGAGCTGTTTTTT.

The chain uses TRBV6-5 and TRBJ2-7, with TRBD2 matching 8 bases. Per the germline V gene, CDR1 is MNHEY and CDR2 is SVGAGI. The CDR3 extends over 16 amino acids. The trim removed 0 bases at V and 4 bases at J, leaving 8 bases unmatched. CDR3 in amino acids: CASSYSTAGARYEQYF. In DNA form, the CDR3 reads TGTGCCAGCAGTTACTCAACAGCGGGGGCCCGATACGAGCAGTACTTC.

This rearrangement joins TRBV4-2 to TRBJ1-1; unclear D gene. The CDR3 is 15 amino acids. V was clipped by 0 bases and J by 3 bases, with 11 bases between them. In germline, CDR1 is LGHNA, CDR2 YNFKEQ. DNA of the CDR3: TGTGCCAGCAGCCAAGAAGTTGTGGGAGACACTGAAGCTTTCTTT. It yields the protein CASSQEVVGDTEAFF.

V gene TRBV4-2 combines with J gene TRBJ1-4; D remains ambiguous. Germline V CDR1 and CDR2: LGHNA, YNFKEQ. The CDR3 sequence is 16 residues long. Trimming removed 0 bases from V and 0 bases from J, with 8 bases in between. The CDR3 bases are TGTGCCAGCAGCCAAGACCTCGGGACAACTAATGAAAAACTGTTTTTT. This codes for CASSQDLGTTNEKLFF.

J is TRBJ2-1 and V is TRBV4-3; TRBD2 is a possible D gene (5 bases). Trimming left V 4 bases short and J 8 bases short, with 12 bases between. Germline loops: CDR1 LGHNA, CDR2 YSLEER. The CDR3 spans 13 residues. In DNA form, the CDR3 reads TGCGCCAGCAGCCCTCAAAGAGGGCATGAGCAGTTCTTC. This sequence encodes CASSPQRGHEQFF.

The chain is built from TRBV30 and TRBJ2-3, with D maybe TRBD1 (6 bases). Trimming stripped 3 bases from V and 3 bases from J, with 13 bases between. Germline V gene data show CDR1 as GTSNPN and CDR2 as SVGIG (reference sequence). The CDR3 length is 14 residues. Here the CDR3 DNA reads TGTGCCTGGAGGCCAGGGGCAGGGACAGATACGCAGTATTTT. It codes for CAWRPGAGTDTQYF.

This clone came up a few times. V gene TRBV3-1 (or the pseudogene TRBV3-2) combines with J gene TRBJ2-3; possibly TRBD2 for D (6 bases). V dropped 1 base and J dropped 4 bases, with 18 bases sitting between them. Per germline, CDR1 LGHDT and CDR2 YNNKEL (reference sequence). There are 17 residues in the CDR3. This CDR3 reads CASSQAGGAGRSDTQYF. In nucleotides, the CDR3 is TGTGCCAGCAGCCAAGCGGGCGGCGCGGGGCGCTCAGATACGCAGTATTTT.

V gene TRBV5-6 combines with J gene TRBJ2-5, with 8 bases matching TRBD1. The CDR3 has 14 residues. V lost 5 bases and J lost 3; bases outside the gene matches: 6. Germline assignment: CDR1 SGHDT and CDR2 YYEEEE. CDR3 nucleotides: TGTGCCAGCAGTTTTTTACAGGGGGAAGAGACCCAGTACTTC. Encoded protein: CASSFLQGEETQYF. Together with reference TRBV5-6 and TRBJ2-5, the CDR3 gives the full variable domain: DAGVTQSPTHLIKTRGQQVTLRCSPKSGHDTVSWYQQALGQGPQFIFQYYEEEERQRGNFPDRFSGHQFPNYSSELNVNALLLGDSALYLCASSFLQGEETQYFGPGTRLLVL.

The chain joins TRBV29-1 to TRBJ1-1, with D hard to call. Trimming left V 7 bases short and J 5 bases short, with 20 bases between. The germline V gene encodes CDR1 SQVTM and CDR2 ANQGSEA. The length of the CDR3 is 14 residues. CDR3 DNA: TGCAGCGCCGTTGGGTCATACGATAGGACTGAAGCTTTCTTT. Its translation is CSAVGSYDRTEAFF.

The rearrangement links TRBV14 to TRBJ1-6; D is unresolved. The V end lost 6 bases, the J end lost 6 bases, and 12 bases lay between the germline ends. In germline, CDR1 is SGHDN, CDR2 FVKESK. CDR3 length: 14 amino acids. CDR3: CASREGKSNSPLHF. CDR3 sequence (DNA): TGTGCCAGCAGAGAAGGGAAGTCTAATTCACCCCTCCACTTT.

The J gene is TRBJ1-6, the V gene TRBV18; D unclear. The germline V gene encodes CDR1 KGHSH and CDR2 LQKENI. The CDR3 spans 13 residues. Trimming pared 4 bases from V and 7 bases from J, leaving 8 bases between. The CDR3 bases are TGTGCCAGCTCACGAGGACGGAATTCACCCCTCCACTTT. This sequence encodes CASSRGRNSPLHF.

The V gene is TRBV19, the J gene TRBJ1-5; possibly TRBD1 for D (6 bases). From germline, CDR1 is LNHDA and CDR2 SQIVND (reference sequence). V lost 6 bases and J lost 4, with 16 bases in between. The CDR3 spans 15 residues. The CDR3 is CASSGGRRVNQPQHF. The CDR3 DNA is TGTGCCAGTAGCGGGGGGCGTAGGGTTAATCAGCCCCAGCATTTT.

The V and J genes are TRBV27 and TRBJ2-1, with D maybe TRBD2 (6 bases). The germline V gene encodes CDR1 MNHEY and CDR2 SMNVEV (reference sequence). CDR3 length: 16 amino acids. Trimming pared 4 bases from V and 7 bases from J, leaving 20 bases between. The CDR3 loop is CASSSYPGGGRNEQFF. Written as DNA, the CDR3 is TGTGCCAGCAGTTCATATCCCGGGGGAGGAAGAAATGAGCAGTTCTTC.

The chain combines TRBV5-1 with TRBJ1-1; tentative D call: TRBD1 (6 bases). Germline lookup yields CDR1 SGHRS and CDR2 YFSETQ. This CDR3 has 16 residues. Deletions cut 5 bases from V and 1 base from J, with 18 bases between. The DNA for the CDR3 is TGCGCCAGCAGTGGCGGGGACACCCGGTGGAACACTGAAGCTTTCTTT. Translation: CASSGGDTRWNTEAFF.

This CDR3 is CASSDALARDTQYF. The CDR3 nucleotides are TGTGCCAGCAGTGATGCGCTGGCACGGGATACGCAGTATTTT. The rearrangement uses TRBV2 and TRBJ2-3; D is unclear. The CDR3 covers 14 residues. The germline CDR1 and CDR2 sequences are SNHLY and FYNNEI. Trimming removed 3 bases from V and 6 bases from J, with 13 bases in between.

DNA of the CDR3: TGTGCCAGCAGTCCTCAGGGACAGGGATACTACGAGCAGTACTTC. This encodes CASSPQGQGYYEQYF. The rearrangement joins TRBV27 to TRBJ2-7; TRBD1 matches 9 bases. The CDR3 runs to 15 residues. Germline V lookup: CDR1 MNHEY, CDR2 SMNVEV (reference sequence). V lost 5 bases, J lost 3 bases, and 8 bases stayed unmatched.

The CDR3 region has the DNA TGTGCCAGCAGTTACAGGGAATACGAGCAGTACTTC. Translation gives CASSYREYEQYF. The V call is TRBV6-2 or TRBV6-3, the J call TRBJ2-7; no firm D call. From germline, CDR1 is MNHEY and CDR2 SVGEGT. This CDR3 comprises 12 residues. Trimming took off 2 bases at V and 4 bases at J, with 6 bases between the two ends.